This entry is about one TCR beta chain. Its antigen is unknown. A much larger clone is a single base away; this may be a read error. TCRdb passed the reads through MiXCR, listing each CDR3 protein once. In the table there are roughly 600,000 distinct CDR3 sequences, 20% to 25% of which are singletons. The CDR3 sequence is 14 residues long. Germline V gene data show CDR1 as SGHTA and CDR2 as FQGNSA. V lost 5 bases to trimming and J lost 5 bases; unmatched junction nucleotides: 8. These data are taken from a study of T cell repertoires in cytomegalovirus infection. Study details: From public TCR beta signatures came an indication of both CMV infection and matching HLA type.

Study-level findings and limits: HLA-C-restricted CMV clonotypes gave the most frequent clonotype in two of eight donors.

V usage is TRBV7-2 and J usage is TRBJ1-1; 7 bases are a match to TRBD1. Source material: CD8+ T cells from PBMCs. This clonotype was sampled from a human donor in good health (CMV status not recorded). Some clones in this sample may be carry-over from other donors' samples. The CDR3 DNA reads as TGTGCCAGCAGCCCAGGACAGGTGATAACTGAAGCTTTCTTT. This translates into CASSPGQVITEAFF.